These 21 T cell receptor beta chains came from one sample sequenced in a study of human T cells and chemical hapten exposure. Time point indicated: patch test 1, 2 weeks after DPC sensitization. The treatment: therapeutic diphenylcyclopropenone sensitization with weekly scalp DPC. Total RNA came from unfractionated whole blood. Each CDR3 protein gets one entry after TCRdb re-called the RACE reads with MiXCR. The sample carries about 35,000 distinct CDR3 sequences, more than 6% recorded once. The specimen comprised whole blood, sampled in connection with sensitization to the hapten diphenylcyclopropenone (DPC). These receptors were collected from a woman aged 25-40 years with alopecia areata. Some clones in this sample may be carry-over from other donors' samples.

Here the CDR3 reads CASSLVQGVNEQYF. The CDR3 DNA reads TGTGCCAGCAGTTTAGTCCAGGGGGTAAACGAGCAGTACTTC. The chain joins TRBV12-3 or TRBV12-4 to TRBJ2-7; 7 bases line up with TRBD1. CDR3 length: 14 amino acids. Trimming at V came to 1 base and at J to 5 bases, leaving 5 bases not matched to a gene.

The table lists this clonotype with a few counts. This sequence joins TRBV7-9 and TRBJ1-5, with 8 bases matching TRBD1. The length of the CDR3 is 14 residues. The V gene's germline CDR1 is SEHNR and CDR2 FQNEAQ (reference sequence). The V gene end was trimmed by 3 bases and the J gene end by 5 bases; junction bases not matched to a gene: 3. The CDR3 region has the DNA TGTGCCAGCAGCTTGACAGGGGAGGATCAGCCCCAGCATTTT. Protein sequence: CASSLTGEDQPQHF.

This clonotype was detected many times. The rearrangement links TRBV29-1 to TRBJ1-1; D is undetermined. The CDR3 is 16 residues long. Trimming took off 4 bases at V and 4 bases at J, with 22 bases between the two ends. Germline loops: CDR1 SQVTM, CDR2 ANQGSEA. Here the CDR3 DNA reads TGCAGCGTTGCGTTTCAGGCCACGATCATTAGCACTGAAGCTTTCTTT. Translating it yields CSVAFQATIISTEAFF.

This chain joins TRBV12-3 or TRBV12-4 and TRBJ2-5, with D unresolved. The CDR3 has 14 amino acids. Trimming left V 7 bases short and J 4 bases short, with 16 bases between. The chain's CDR3 is CASTSLGYGETQYF. The CDR3 nucleotides read TGTGCCAGCACATCATTGGGGTATGGAGAGACCCAGTACTTC.

In this sample, this clonotype turned up many times. The chain uses TRBV7-9 and TRBJ2-5; D may be TRBD2 (5 bases). CDR1 is SEHNR, CDR2 FQNEAQ, per germline (reference sequence). The CDR3 spans 12 residues. The V end was cut by 4 bases, the J end by 5 bases, with 8 bases between. The CDR3 here is CASSSDWETQYF. CDR3 DNA sequence: TGTGCCAGCAGCTCGGACTGGGAGACCCAGTACTTC.

The chain is built from TRBV6-2 or TRBV6-3 and TRBJ2-5; D is ambiguous. Trimming removed 3 bases at V and 4 bases at J, with 12 bases between. In germline, CDR1 is MNHEY, CDR2 SVGEGT. The CDR3 contains 14 residues. The CDR3 sequence is CASSYLTGGETQYF. The CDR3 DNA reads TGTGCCAGCAGTTATCTGACGGGCGGAGAGACCCAGTACTTC.

V usage is TRBV15 and J usage is TRBJ1-5; D remains unclear. Trimming took off 3 bases at V and 5 bases at J, with 5 bases between the two ends. Germline V gene data show CDR1 as LNHNV and CDR2 as YYDKDF (reference sequence). The CDR3 length is 12 residues. The CDR3 region has the DNA TGTGCCACCAGCAGGGATTATCAGCCCCAGCATTTT. It specifies CATSRDYQPQHF.

In its sample, this clonotype was seen a few times. This chain links TRBV6-2 or TRBV6-3 with TRBJ2-7, with D tentatively TRBD1 or TRBD2 (5 bases each). Trimming cost V 4 bases and J 4 bases, with 17 bases left between them. CDR3 length: 15 amino acids. Germline V CDR1 and CDR2: MNHEY, SVGEGT. CDR3 residues: CASSSRGSLRYEQYF. The CDR3, as DNA: TGTGCCAGCAGTTCGAGGGGCAGTCTAAGGTACGAGCAGTACTTC.

This clonotype was counted only a few times. The V call is TRBV4-2, the J call TRBJ1-2, with 9 bases fitting TRBD1. This CDR3 spans 16 amino acids. The germline CDR1 and CDR2 sequences are LGHNA and YNFKEQ. V lost 4 bases, J lost 8 bases, and 14 bases stayed unmatched. The CDR3 coding sequence is TGTGCCAGCAGCCCCAGACAACGGACAGGGGCGGAAGGCTACACCTTC. It encodes CASSPRQRTGAEGYTF.

This clonotype was seen a handful of times. The rearrangement uses TRBV6-2 or TRBV6-3 and TRBJ1-2, with D perhaps TRBD1 (5 bases). The CDR3 runs 14 residues. The V gene lost 4 bases and the J gene lost 3 bases, with 12 bases spanning the gap. From germline, CDR1 is MNHEY and CDR2 SVGEGT. The CDR3 DNA follows: TGTGCCAGCAGTTGGAGAGGGGTCGACTATGGCTACACCTTC. It translates to CASSWRGVDYGYTF.

This clonotype was detected ten times or more. The V call is TRBV10-3, the J call TRBJ2-5, with TRBD1 as a possible D gene (5 bases). The V end was cut by 3 bases, the J end by 0 bases, with 8 bases between. The CDR3 is made up of 14 amino acids. CDR1 and CDR2 from the germline V gene are ENHRY and SYGVKD. The CDR3 region has the DNA TGTGCCATCAGTGATGCAGGGAACCAAGAGACCCAGTACTTC. Its translation is CAISDAGNQETQYF.

This clonotype was detected ten times or more. The CDR3 loop reads CASSLAPRETQYF. CDR3 bases: TGTGCCAGCAGCTTAGCCCCGAGGGAGACCCAGTACTTC. The chain carries TRBV7-6 and TRBJ2-5; D call uncertain. The CDR3 spans 13 residues. The ends were cut back, 0 bases at V and 5 bases at J, with 7 bases in the middle. Per the germline V gene, CDR1 is SGHVS and CDR2 is FNYEAQ. Full variable domain (outside the CDR3, taken from reference TRBV7-6 and TRBJ2-5): GAGVSQSPRYKVTKRGQDVALRCDPISGHVSLYWYRQALGQGPEFLTYFNYEAQQDKSGLPNDRFSAERPEGSISTLTIQRTEQRDSAMYRCASSLAPRETQYFGPGTRLLVL.

Of note for this clonotype: A much larger clone lies a single base off, so this may be a read error. The rearrangement joins TRBV28 to TRBJ1-2, with D tentatively TRBD1 (6 bases). The germline CDR1 and CDR2 sequences are MDHEN and SYDVKM. This CDR3 is 13 amino acids long. The germline V and J ends were trimmed by 4 bases and 7 bases, with 13 bases remaining between them. The CDR3 nucleotides read TGTGCCAGCAGTTGTTCCAGGGGAGGTGGCTACACCTTC. This codes for CASSCSRGGGYTF.

This clonotype was detected only a few times. The V call is TRBV7-2, the J call TRBJ2-5; D may be TRBD1 or TRBD2 (5 bases each). CDR1 and CDR2 (germline): SGHTA, FQGNSA. Trimming left V 2 bases short and J 5 bases short, with 12 bases between. This CDR3 has 14 amino acids. CDR3 nucleotide sequence: TGTGCCAGCAGCTTAACAACGGGGACGGAGACCCAGTACTTC. This codes for CASSLTTGTETQYF.

The chain combines TRBV4-1 with TRBJ2-7; 9 bases fit TRBD1. CDR1 is MGHRA, CDR2 YSYEKL, per germline. Trimming took 4 bases from V and 0 from J; bases not matched to a gene: 7. The CDR3 has 16 amino acids. CDR3 protein: CASSRNKGQGSYEQYF. The CDR3 DNA sequence: TGCGCCAGCAGCCGCAACAAGGGACAGGGCTCCTACGAGCAGTACTTC.

This clonotype showed up many times. CDR3 in amino acids: CSASGRGGPSNQPQHF. CDR3 in DNA: TGCAGTGCTTCAGGACGAGGGGGGCCTAGCAATCAGCCCCAGCATTTT. V gene TRBV20-1 combines with J gene TRBJ1-5; the D gene is possibly TRBD1 (6 bases). The V gene's germline CDR1 is DFQATT and CDR2 SNEGSKA (reference sequence). The CDR3 sequence is 16 residues long. V was trimmed by 5 bases and J by 0 bases, leaving 17 bases between them.

J is TRBJ1-1 and V is TRBV3-1, with 7 bases that match TRBD1. The CDR3 sequence is 14 residues long. V shed 7 bases, J shed 1 base, and the junction held 6 bases outside the gene matches. The V gene's germline CDR1 is LGHDT and CDR2 YNNKEL (reference sequence). CDR3 sequence reads: CASTMTGPNTEAFF. The CDR3 DNA sequence: TGTGCCAGCACCATGACAGGGCCGAACACTGAAGCTTTCTTT.

This clonotype appeared a few times. This rearrangement joins TRBV9 to TRBJ2-2; unclear D gene. The ends were cut back, 3 bases at V and 3 bases at J, with 18 bases in the middle. The germline V gene encodes CDR1 SGDLS and CDR2 YYNGEE. The CDR3 runs 17 residues. The CDR3 DNA reads as TGTGCCAGCAGCGCCTCCGGTCGCCTCGCGGACACCGGGGAGCTGTTTTTT. Translating it yields CASSASGRLADTGELFF.

In DNA form, the CDR3 reads TGCAGTGCTAGAGATCCTGGGGACCCAAAAAAATCCACAGATACGCAGTATTTT. This encodes CSARDPGDPKKSTDTQYF. This chain uses TRBV20-1 with TRBJ2-3, with D perhaps being TRBD1 or TRBD2 (5 bases each). The V gene lost 0 bases and the J gene lost 2 bases, with 21 bases spanning the gap. The CDR3 is 18 residues long. Germline values: CDR1 DFQATT, CDR2 SNEGSKA (reference sequence).

A word on this clonotype: At one end, the junction sequence differs from germline, possibly due to a read error. CDR3 in amino acids: CASSQEKAGGASTDKQYF. The DNA of the CDR3 is TGCGCCAGCAGCCAAGAAAAAGCGGGCGGGGCTAGCACAGATAAGCAGTATTTT. The J gene is TRBJ2-3, the V gene TRBV4-3; possible D gene TRBD2, 6 bases. Looked up from germline, CDR1 is LGHNA and CDR2 is YSLEER. CDR3 size: 18 residues.

This clonotype was seen ten or more times. The chain carries TRBV20-1 and TRBJ2-3; no firm D call. This CDR3 is 13 amino acids long. Germline V gene lookup returns CDR1 DFQATT and CDR2 SNEGSKA (reference sequence). With 0 bases removed from V and 6 bases from J, the gap between germline ends came to 10 bases. CDR3 region: CSARDLRWDTQYF. The CDR3 DNA follows: TGCAGTGCTAGAGATCTACGCTGGGATACGCAGTATTTT.